This T cell receptor (beta chain) comes out of a study of prognosis after radiotherapy for stage I lung cancer. Study-level background: Participants consisted of stage I non-small cell lung cancer patients, who were enrolled between April 2018 and early 2019. About a dozen men and roughly six women, aged roughly 50 to 84 and with a median age of 74.5 years, made up the patients. Overall study findings and caveats: Patients developing distant metastases showed lower Shannon entropy after stereotactic body radiation therapy.

This clonotype was seen repeatedly, ten times or more. Its antigen is not known. From genomic DNA, two-round multiplex PCR was used to amplify TCR beta CDR3. Primers (each specific to one TRBV or TRBJ gene) were used in first-round PCR. TCRdb passed the multiplex PCR reads through MiXCR, listing each CDR3 protein once. In the table there are about 28,000 distinct CDR3 sequences, roughly 31% of which are singletons. V was shortened by 0 bases and J by 6 bases, with 6 bases between the two germline ends. Germline-derived CDR1 and CDR2 are MGHRA and YSYEKL. The CDR3 loop spans 13 amino acids. Peripheral blood, around 6.4 milliliters per draw, was collected at each of two time points.

Sequences were derived from PBMCs, sampled before or after stereotactic body radiation therapy (not recorded which). The TCR was taken from a donor over 45 with non-small cell lung cancer. The chain is built from TRBV4-1 and TRBJ1-5, with D perhaps TRBD1 (5 bases). In nucleotides, the CDR3 is TGCGCCAGCAGCCAAGAGAGGGGTCAGCCCCAGCATTTT. Encoded protein: CASSQERGQPQHF.